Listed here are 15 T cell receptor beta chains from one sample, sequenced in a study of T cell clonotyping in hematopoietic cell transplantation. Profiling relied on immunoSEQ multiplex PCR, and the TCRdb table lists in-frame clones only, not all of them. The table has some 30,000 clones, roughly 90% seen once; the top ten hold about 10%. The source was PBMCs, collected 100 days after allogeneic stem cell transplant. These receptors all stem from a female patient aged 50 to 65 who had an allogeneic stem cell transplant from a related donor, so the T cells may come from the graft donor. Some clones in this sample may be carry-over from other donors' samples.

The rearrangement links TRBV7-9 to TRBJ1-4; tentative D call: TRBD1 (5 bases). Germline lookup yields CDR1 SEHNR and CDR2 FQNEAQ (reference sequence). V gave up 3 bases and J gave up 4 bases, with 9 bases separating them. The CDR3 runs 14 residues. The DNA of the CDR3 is TGTGCCAGCAGCTTGGTTGGGGGTAATGAAAAACTGTTTTTT. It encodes CASSLVGGNEKLFF.

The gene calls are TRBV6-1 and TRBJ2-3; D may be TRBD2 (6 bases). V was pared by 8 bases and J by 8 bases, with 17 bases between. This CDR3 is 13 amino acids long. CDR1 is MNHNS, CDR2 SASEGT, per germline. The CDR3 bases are TGTGCCAGCGGAGGGACTGAAGGGCGTACGCAGTATTTT. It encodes CASGGTEGRTQYF.

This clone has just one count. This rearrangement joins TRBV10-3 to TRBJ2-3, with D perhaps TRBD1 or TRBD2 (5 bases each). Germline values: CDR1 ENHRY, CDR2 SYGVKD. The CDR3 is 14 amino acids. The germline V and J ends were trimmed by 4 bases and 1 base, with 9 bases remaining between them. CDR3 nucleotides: TGTGCCATCAGTGGCCTGGGGGGCACAGATACGCAGTATTTT. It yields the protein CAISGLGGTDTQYF.

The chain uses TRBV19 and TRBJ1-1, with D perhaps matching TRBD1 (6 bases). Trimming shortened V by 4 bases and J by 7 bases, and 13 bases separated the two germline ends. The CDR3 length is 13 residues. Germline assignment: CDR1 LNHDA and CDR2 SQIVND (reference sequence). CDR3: CASSTNRAGEAFF. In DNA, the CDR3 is TGTGCCAGTAGTACCAACAGGGCTGGTGAAGCTTTCTTT.

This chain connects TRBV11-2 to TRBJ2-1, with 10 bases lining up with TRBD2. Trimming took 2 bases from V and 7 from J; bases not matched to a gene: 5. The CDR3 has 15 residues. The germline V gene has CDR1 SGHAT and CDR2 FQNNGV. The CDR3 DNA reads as TGTGCCAGCAGCTTATATAGCGGGGGGCATAATGAGCAGTTCTTC. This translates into CASSLYSGGHNEQFF.

CDR3: CASTRLGEPDTQYF. CDR3 nucleotide sequence: TGTGCCAGTACCCGCCTCGGGGAGCCAGATACGCAGTATTTT. The chain carries TRBV19 and TRBJ2-3; D possibly corresponds to TRBD2 (5 bases). Germline CDR1 reads LNHDA; CDR2 reads SQIVND (reference sequence). V gave up 7 bases and J gave up 4 bases, with 15 bases separating them. The CDR3 is 14 residues long.

CDR3 sequence reads: CASSRAGGSSGNTIYF. CDR3 sequence (DNA): TGTGCCAGCAGTCGGGCAGGCGGGTCCTCTGGAAACACCATATATTTT. The chain links TRBV25-1 to TRBJ1-3, with D uncertain. Germline V gene data show CDR1 as MGHDK and CDR2 as SYGVNS. This CDR3 contains 16 residues. Trimming left V 5 bases short and J 0 bases short, with 14 bases between.

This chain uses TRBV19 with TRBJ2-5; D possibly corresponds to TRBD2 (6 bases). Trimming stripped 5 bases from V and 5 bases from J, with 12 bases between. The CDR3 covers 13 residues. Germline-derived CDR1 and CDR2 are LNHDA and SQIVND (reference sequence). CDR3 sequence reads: CASSLGGSETQYF. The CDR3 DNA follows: TGTGCCAGTAGTCTAGGAGGGTCGGAGACCCAGTACTTC.

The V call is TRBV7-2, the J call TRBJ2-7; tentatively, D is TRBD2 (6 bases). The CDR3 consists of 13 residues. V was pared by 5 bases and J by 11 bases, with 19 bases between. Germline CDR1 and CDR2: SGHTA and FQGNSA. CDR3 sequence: CASSPQEGGREYF. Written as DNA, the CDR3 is TGTGCCAGCAGCCCACAAGAGGGAGGACGAGAGTACTTC.

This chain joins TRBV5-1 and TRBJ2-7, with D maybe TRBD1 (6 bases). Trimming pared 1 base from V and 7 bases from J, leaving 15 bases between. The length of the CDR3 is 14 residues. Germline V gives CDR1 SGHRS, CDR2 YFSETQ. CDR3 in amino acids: CASSLQQGVKEQYF. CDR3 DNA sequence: TGCGCCAGCAGCTTGCAACAGGGAGTAAAGGAGCAGTACTTC.

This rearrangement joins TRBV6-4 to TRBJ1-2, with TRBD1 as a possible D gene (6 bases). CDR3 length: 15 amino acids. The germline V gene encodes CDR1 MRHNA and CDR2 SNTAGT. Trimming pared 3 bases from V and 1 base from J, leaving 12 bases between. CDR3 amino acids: CASSEGRGFNYGYTF. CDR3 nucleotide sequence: TGTGCCAGCAGTGAGGGCAGGGGCTTTAACTATGGCTACACCTTC.

DNA of the CDR3: TGTGCCAGCAGGCCCCCCTCACCGGGAGGCTACACCTTC. Protein sequence: CASRPPSPGGYTF. The chain has TRBV28 and TRBJ1-2; D remains unclear. Germline V lookup: CDR1 MDHEN, CDR2 SYDVKM. The V end was cut by 6 bases, the J end by 8 bases, with 16 bases between. This CDR3 comprises 13 residues.

Here the CDR3 DNA reads TGTGCCAGCAGCAGCCACGGGGTAGGGTATGGCTACACCTTC. Translated: CASSSHGVGYGYTF. The chain employs TRBV11-2 and TRBJ1-2; D is undetermined. CDR3 length: 14 amino acids. The germline V gene has CDR1 SGHAT and CDR2 FQNNGV. V was shortened by 5 bases and J by 5 bases, with 15 bases between the two germline ends.

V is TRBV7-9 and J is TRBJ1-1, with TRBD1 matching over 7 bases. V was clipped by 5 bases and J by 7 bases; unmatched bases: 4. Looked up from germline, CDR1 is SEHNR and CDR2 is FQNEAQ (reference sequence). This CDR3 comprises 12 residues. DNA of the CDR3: TGTGCCAGCAGCCTGACAGGGTTTGAAGCTTTCTTT. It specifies CASSLTGFEAFF.

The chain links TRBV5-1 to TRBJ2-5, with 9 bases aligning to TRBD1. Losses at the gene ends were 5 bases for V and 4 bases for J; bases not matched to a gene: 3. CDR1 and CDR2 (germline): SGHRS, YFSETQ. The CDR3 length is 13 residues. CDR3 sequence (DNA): TGCGCCAGCAGGGGACAGGGTCCAGAGACCCAGTACTTC. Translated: CASRGQGPETQYF.